This T cell receptor beta chain was identified during a study of T-cell reconstitution after alpha-beta-depleted transplantation in children. Study-wide points: At around two months after transplant, the alpha-beta T cells were reportedly derived from several hundred expanded clones that came from non-depleted graft cells. One year post-transplant, T-cell counts and diversity were largely derived from T cells produced anew. From surviving recipient T cells and thymic progenitors came the high day-60 TCRbeta diversity observed in some patients.

A remark on this clonotype: The antigen remains undetermined.

Unique molecular identifiers tagged the TCRbeta library. TCRdb reprocessed the PCR reads via MiXCR and lists one record per CDR3 protein. The data show some 350,000 distinct CDR3 sequences, roughly 16% seen once. This CDR3 has 15 amino acids. The germline V and J ends were trimmed by 1 base and 4 bases, with 13 bases remaining between them. The chain has TRBV12-3 or TRBV12-4 and TRBJ2-5; D may correspond to TRBD1 or TRBD2 (6 bases each). This clonotype was obtained from a male patient under 10 years old who had a stem cell transplant for acute lymphoblastic leukemia, so the T cells may come from the graft donor. The specimen comprised PBMCs, mostly from graft donor cells, sampled 360 days after TCRalphabeta/CD19-depleted stem cell transplant. CDR3 amino acids: CASSLVTGTGETQYF. The CDR3 bases are TGTGCCAGCAGTTTAGTTACAGGGACTGGAGAGACCCAGTACTTC.